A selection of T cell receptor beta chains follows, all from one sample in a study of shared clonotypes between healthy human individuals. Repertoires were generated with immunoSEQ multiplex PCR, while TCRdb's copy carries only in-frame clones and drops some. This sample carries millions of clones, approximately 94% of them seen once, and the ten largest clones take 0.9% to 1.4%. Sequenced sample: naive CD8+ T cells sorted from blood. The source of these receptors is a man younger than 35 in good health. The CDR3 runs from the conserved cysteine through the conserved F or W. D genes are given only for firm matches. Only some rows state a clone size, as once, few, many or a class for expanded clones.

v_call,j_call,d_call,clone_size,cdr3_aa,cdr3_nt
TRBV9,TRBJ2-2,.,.,CASSVEPGPHLNTGELFF,TGTGCCAGCAGCGTAGAGCCGGGCCCCCACCTCAACACCGGGGAGCTGTTTTTT
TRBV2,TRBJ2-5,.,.,CASRSDQQETQYF,TGTGCCAGCAGGTCAGATCAACAAGAGACCCAGTACTTC
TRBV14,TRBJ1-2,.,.,CASSQDFGAGYGYTF,.
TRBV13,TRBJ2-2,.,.,CASSSRDGALAGELFF,TGTGCCAGCAGCTCCCGGGACGGCGCGTTGGCCGGGGAGCTGTTTTTT
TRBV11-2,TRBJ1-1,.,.,CASSLRALNTEAFF,TGTGCCAGCAGCTTAAGGGCGTTGAACACTGAAGCTTTCTTT
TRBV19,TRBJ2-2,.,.,CASSPGYTGELFF,TGTGCCAGTAGTCCGGGTTACACCGGGGAGCTGTTTTTT
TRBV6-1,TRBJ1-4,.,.,CASSEMPLRTKSNEKLFF,TGTGCCAGCAGTGAAATGCCTCTCCGGACAAAAAGTAATGAAAAACTGTTTTTT
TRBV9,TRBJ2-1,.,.,CASSVGIYNEQFF,TGTGCCAGCAGCGTAGGGATTTACAATGAGCAGTTCTTC
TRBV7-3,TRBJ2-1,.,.,CASSLTGALVGSNEQFF,TGTGCCAGCAGCTTAACGGGGGCACTAGTAGGGTCCAATGAGCAGTTCTTC
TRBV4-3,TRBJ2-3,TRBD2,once,CASSQEGTSLDTQYF,TGCGCCAGCAGCCAAGAGGGGACTAGCCTTGATACGCAGTATTTT
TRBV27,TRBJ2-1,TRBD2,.,CASSLKVRGLGSPWEQFF,TGTGCCAGCAGTTTAAAAGTTCGGGGACTAGGGTCCCCCTGGGAGCAGTTCTTC
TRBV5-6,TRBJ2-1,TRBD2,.,CASIPRGLALDNEQFF,TGTGCCAGCATCCCTCGGGGACTAGCGTTAGACAATGAGCAGTTCTTC
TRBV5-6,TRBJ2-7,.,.,CASSSPRESSYEQYF,TGTGCCAGCAGCTCCCCCAGGGAGAGCTCCTACGAGCAGTACTTC
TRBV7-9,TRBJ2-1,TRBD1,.,CASSLGSGQAYNEQFF,TGTGCCAGCAGCTTAGGTTCCGGACAGGCCTACAATGAGCAGTTCTTC
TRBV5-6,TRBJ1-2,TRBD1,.,CASSPWTGAAHGYTF,TGTGCCAGCAGCCCCTGGACAGGGGCGGCCCATGGCTACACCTTC
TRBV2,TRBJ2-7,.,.,CASSEAVSYEQYF,TGTGCCAGCAGTGAGGCAGTCTCCTACGAGCAGTACTTC
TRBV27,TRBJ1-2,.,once,CASSRGGRDFYGYTF,TGTGCCAGCAGCCGTGGGGGCAGGGATTTCTATGGCTACACCTTC
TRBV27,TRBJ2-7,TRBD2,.,CASSGQRGEQYF,TGTGCCAGCAGTGGCCAGCGGGGCGAGCAGTACTTC
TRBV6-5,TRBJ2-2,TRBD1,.,CASRDRVANTGELFF,TGTGCCAGCAGAGACAGGGTAGCGAACACCGGGGAGCTGTTTTTT
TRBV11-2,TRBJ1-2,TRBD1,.,CASSLGPGTGEAGYTF,TGTGCCAGCAGCTTAGGTCCCGGGACAGGGGAAGCTGGCTACACCTTC
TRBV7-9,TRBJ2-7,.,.,CASSFPTAAYEQYF,TGTGCCAGCAGCTTCCCGACAGCCGCCTACGAGCAGTACTTC
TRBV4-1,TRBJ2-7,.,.,CASSPHAGTVSYEQYF,TGCGCCAGCAGCCCTCATGCCGGGACGGTTTCCTACGAGCAGTACTTC
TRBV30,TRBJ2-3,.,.,CAWSAGSGTDTQYF,TGTGCCTGGAGTGCGGGGTCGGGCACAGATACGCAGTATTTT
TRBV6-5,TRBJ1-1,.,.,CASTPGGENTEAFF,TGTGCCAGCACCCCCGGGGGGGAGAACACTGAAGCTTTCTTT
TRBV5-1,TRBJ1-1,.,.,CASSLAGSTEAFF,TGCGCCAGCAGCTTGGCAGGCAGCACTGAAGCTTTCTTT
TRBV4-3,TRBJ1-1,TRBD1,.,CASSQDTVTGVTEAFF,TGCGCCAGCAGCCAAGATACCGTGACAGGGGTCACTGAAGCTTTCTTT
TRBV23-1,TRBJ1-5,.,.,CASSQGRQKNQPQHF,TGCGCCAGCAGTCAAGGGCGTCAGAAGAATCAGCCCCAGCATTTT
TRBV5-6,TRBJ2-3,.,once,CASSWGGADTQYF,TGTGCCAGCAGCTGGGGTGGGGCAGATACGCAGTATTTT
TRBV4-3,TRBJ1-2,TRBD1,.,CASSFTGVEANYGYTF,TGCGCCAGCAGCTTTACAGGGGTGGAGGCTAACTATGGCTACACCTTC
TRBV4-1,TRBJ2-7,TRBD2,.,CASSLGTSGAWEQYF,TGCGCCAGCAGCCTTGGGACTAGCGGGGCCTGGGAGCAGTACTTC
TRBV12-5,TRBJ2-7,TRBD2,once,CASGSTPPGLAGGRSSEQYF,TGTGCTAGTGGTTCCACTCCGCCGGGACTAGCGGGAGGGAGAAGTTCCGAGCAGTACTTC
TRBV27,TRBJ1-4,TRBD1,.,CASSPRTGFVELFF,TGTGCCAGCAGTCCACGGACAGGGTTCGTTGAACTGTTTTTT
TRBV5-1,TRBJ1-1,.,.,CASSLGEMNTEAFF,TGCGCCAGCAGCTTGGGGGAGATGAACACTGAAGCTTTCTTT
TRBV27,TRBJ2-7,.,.,CASSLSGTGSYEQYF,TGTGCCAGCAGTTTATCGGGGACGGGCTCCTACGAGCAGTACTTC
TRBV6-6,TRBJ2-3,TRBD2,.,CASIWTGGPSDTQYF,TGTGCCAGCATCTGGACGGGAGGGCCGTCAGATACGCAGTATTTT
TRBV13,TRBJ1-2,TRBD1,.,CASSLGRQGAFYGYTF,TGTGCCAGCAGCTTAGGTCGCCAGGGGGCCTTCTATGGCTACACCTTC
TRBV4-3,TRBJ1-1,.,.,CASSQVLGAGETEAFF,TGCGCCAGCAGCCAGGTGCTGGGGGCAGGGGAGACTGAAGCTTTCTTT
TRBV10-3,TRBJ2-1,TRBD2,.,CAISDPGGADEQFF,TGTGCCATCAGTGATCCCGGGGGGGCAGATGAGCAGTTCTTC
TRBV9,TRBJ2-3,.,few,CASSVWSAETSTDTQYF,TGTGCCAGCAGCGTATGGTCGGCAGAAACTAGCACAGATACGCAGTATTTT
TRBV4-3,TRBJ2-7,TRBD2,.,CASSQNSLAGETYEQYF,TGCGCCAGCAGCCAAAATAGTCTAGCGGGAGAAACCTACGAGCAGTACTTC
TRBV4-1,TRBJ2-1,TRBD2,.,CASSQASGGSYNEQFF,TGCGCCAGCAGCCAAGCCAGCGGGGGGTCCTACAATGAGCAGTTCTTC
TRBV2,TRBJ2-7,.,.,CASSPSGRNYEQYF,TGTGCCAGCAGCCCCTCTGGACGGAACTACGAGCAGTACTTC
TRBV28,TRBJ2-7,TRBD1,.,CASSSLLGQGRDEQYF,TGTGCCAGCAGTTCCCTCCTGGGACAGGGGCGGGACGAGCAGTACTTC
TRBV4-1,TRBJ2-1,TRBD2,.,CASSQGTLAPGSYNEQFF,TGCGCCAGCAGCCAAGGCACACTAGCGCCAGGGTCCTACAATGAGCAGTTCTTC
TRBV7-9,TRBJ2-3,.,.,CASSLIGSTDTQYF,TGTGCCAGCAGCTTAATTGGAAGCACAGATACGCAGTATTTT
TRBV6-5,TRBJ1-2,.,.,CASSYSETRDYGYTF,TGTGCCAGCAGTTACTCGGAAACGCGAGACTATGGCTACACCTTC
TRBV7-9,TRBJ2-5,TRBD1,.,CASSTWTGQETQYF,TGTGCCAGCAGCACCTGGACAGGGCAAGAGACCCAGTACTTC
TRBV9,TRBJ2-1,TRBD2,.,CASSPGGSGGLYNEQFF,TGTGCCAGCAGCCCCGGGGGAAGCGGGGGGCTCTACAATGAGCAGTTCTTC